The 28 T cell receptor beta chains in this list originate from one sample, sequenced in a study of blood T cell repertoires in COVID-19. Sequencing was performed with immunoSEQ multiplex PCR; in TCRdb, only in-frame clones are kept and a portion is missing. The table lists 90,000 to 150,000 clones, around three quarters of them singletons. The sample comprised peripheral blood. Every receptor here comes from a woman older than 75 with acute or convalescent COVID-19.

The chain joins TRBV7-9 to TRBJ2-7; D gene uncertain. This CDR3 region has 11 residues. The V end lost 5 bases, the J end lost 7 bases, and 9 bases lay between the germline ends. The V gene's germline CDR1 is SEHNR and CDR2 FQNEAQ (reference sequence). CDR3 amino acids: CASSPRFEQYF. The CDR3 DNA is TGTGCCAGCAGCCCGAGATTTGAGCAGTACTTC.

The chain joins TRBV20-1 to TRBJ1-5, with 8 nucleotides matching TRBD1. This CDR3 is built from 14 residues. Germline-derived CDR1 and CDR2 are DFQATT and SNEGSKA (reference sequence). J gave up 5 bases and V 3 bases, and 6 bases lay outside the gene matches. CDR3 protein: CSASPRQGYQPQHF. The CDR3 DNA follows: TGCAGTGCTAGTCCCAGACAGGGGTATCAGCCCCAGCATTTT.

The chain recombines TRBV24-1 with TRBJ1-1; D is possibly TRBD1 (6 bases). Germline CDR1 KGHDR, CDR2 SFDVKD. The CDR3 is 14 amino acids. V lost 3 bases and J lost 7, with 14 bases in between. Here the CDR3 DNA reads TGTGCCACCAGTGATCCTGCTGTAGGGGGTGAAGCTTTCTTT. Its protein product is CATSDPAVGGEAFF.

The chain employs TRBV7-2 and TRBJ2-1, with D possibly matching TRBD2 (6 bases). The CDR3 spans 16 residues. V was pared by 2 bases and J by 8 bases, with 19 bases between. Looked up from germline, CDR1 is SGHTA and CDR2 is FQGNSA. The DNA of the CDR3 is TGTGCCAGCAGCTTAAGTATCGGGAGCCGTCTGTATGAGCAGTTCTTC. Encoded protein: CASSLSIGSRLYEQFF.

V usage is TRBV11-2 and J usage is TRBJ1-6; 7 bases align to TRBD1. The J segment lost 0 bases and the V segment lost 5 bases, leaving 13 bases of the junction unmatched. The CDR3 has 19 amino acids. Germline loops: CDR1 SGHAT, CDR2 FQNNGV. The CDR3 is CASSPQPGTASSYNSPLHF. The CDR3, as DNA: TGTGCCAGCAGCCCCCAGCCCGGGACAGCAAGCTCCTATAATTCACCCCTCCACTTT.

V and J are TRBV5-4 and TRBJ2-2, with D possibly being TRBD1 (5 bases). Trimming removed 0 bases at V and 3 bases at J, with 9 bases between. The CDR3 runs to 15 residues. CDR1 SGHNT and CDR2 YYREEE come from the germline V gene (reference sequence). The CDR3 sequence is CASSLGQGYTGELFF. The DNA of the CDR3 is TGTGCCAGCAGCTTGGGGCAGGGTTACACCGGGGAGCTGTTTTTT.

J is TRBJ1-2 and V is TRBV24-1, with TRBD1 matching 7 bases. Unmatched junction bases numbered 8, after V lost 9 bases and J lost 5 bases. This CDR3 comprises 13 residues. CDR1 and CDR2 from the germline V gene are KGHDR and SFDVKD. CDR3 sequence (DNA): TGTGCCACCTTTCTAGGGGGCGGGTATGGCTACACCTTC. Amino acids: CATFLGGGYGYTF.

The V gene is TRBV6-5, the J gene TRBJ2-3; 11 bases agree with TRBD2. The CDR3 has 15 residues. Germline CDR1 reads MNHEY; CDR2 reads SVGAGI. Germline trimming cut 7 bases from V and 7 bases from J; bases unmatched to any gene: 10. This chain's CDR3 is CASNDATSGVNTQYF. CDR3 DNA: TGTGCCAGCAACGACGCGACTAGCGGGGTCAATACGCAGTATTTT.

About this clone: This CDR3 is also generated by other DNA sequences in the sample. The gene calls are TRBV5-1 and TRBJ2-7, with a weak D call TRBD2 (6 bases). From germline, CDR1 is SGHRS and CDR2 YFSETQ. Trimming cost V 0 bases and J 0 bases, with 10 bases left between them. CDR3 size: 15 residues. The CDR3: CASSLGQTSSYEQYF. In DNA, the CDR3 is TGCGCCAGCAGCTTGGGGCAGACTAGCTCCTACGAGCAGTACTTC.

The chain carries TRBV2 and TRBJ1-5; 9 nucleotides align to TRBD1. The length of the CDR3 is 13 residues. The V and J ends lost 7 bases and 7 bases, in that order; junction bases with no gene match: 5. Germline V gives CDR1 SNHLY, CDR2 FYNNEI. Here the CDR3 DNA reads TGTGCCAGCAAGACAGGGGGAGGGCAGCCCCAGCATTTT. Its protein product is CASKTGGGQPQHF.

The chain employs TRBV5-1 and TRBJ2-2; no reliable D call. Trimming shortened V by 2 bases and J by 0 bases, and 11 bases separated the two germline ends. CDR3 length: 16 residues. Germline V gene data show CDR1 as SGHRS and CDR2 as YFSETQ. CDR3 in amino acids: CASSFEGRSNTGELFF. CDR3 coding DNA: TGCGCCAGCAGCTTTGAAGGCAGGTCGAACACCGGGGAGCTGTTTTTT.

The V gene is TRBV7-2, the J gene TRBJ1-6, with D uncertain. This CDR3 is built from 16 residues. The V and J ends lost 5 bases and 6 bases respectively, with 17 bases between them. Germline lookup yields CDR1 SGHTA and CDR2 FQGNSA. CDR3: CASSENGGGINSPLHF. As DNA, the CDR3 is TGTGCCAGCAGCGAAAATGGTGGAGGCATTAATTCACCCCTCCACTTT.

The V and J genes are TRBV11-2 and TRBJ2-5; 10 bases fit TRBD2. The V and J ends lost 3 bases and 5 bases, in that order; junction bases with no gene match: 9. In germline, CDR1 is SGHAT, CDR2 FQNNGV. The CDR3 length is 16 residues. CDR3 amino acids: CASSFLTSGLKETQYF. For the CDR3, the DNA is TGTGCCAGCAGCTTCCTGACTAGCGGGTTGAAGGAGACCCAGTACTTC.

V usage is TRBV5-1 and J usage is TRBJ2-4; maybe TRBD1 (7 bases). The germline V gene has CDR1 SGHRS and CDR2 YFSETQ. The CDR3 sequence is 14 residues long. V lost 0 bases and J lost 8, with 12 bases in between. CDR3 in amino acids: CASSLAGRGDIQYF. CDR3 coding DNA: TGCGCCAGCAGCTTGGCCGGCAGGGGGGACATTCAGTACTTC.

The chain is built from TRBV15 and TRBJ2-1; D is uncertain. From germline, CDR1 is LNHNV and CDR2 YYDKDF (reference sequence). Trimming stripped 0 bases from V and 1 base from J, with 13 bases between. This CDR3 region has 17 residues. CDR3 protein: CATSRDPVVGSYNEQFF. The CDR3 region has the DNA TGTGCCACCAGCAGAGATCCCGTGGTCGGGTCCTACAATGAGCAGTTCTTC.

This chain links TRBV30 with TRBJ2-3, with 8 bases matching TRBD2. The germline V gene has CDR1 GTSNPN and CDR2 SVGIG (reference sequence). CDR3 length equals 14 residues. V dropped 4 bases and J dropped 4; count of bases not matched to a gene: 7. The CDR3 protein is CAWNDGGGPDTQYF. In DNA form, the CDR3 reads TGTGCCTGGAATGATGGCGGGGGGCCAGATACGCAGTATTTT.

The table lists this clone with a count of one. V usage is TRBV6-6 and J usage is TRBJ2-7; 11 bases align to TRBD1. The V gene end was trimmed by 6 bases and the J gene end by 2 bases; junction bases not matched to a gene: 3. This CDR3 region has 14 residues. Germline CDR1 and CDR2: MNHNY and SVGAGI (reference sequence). The CDR3 region is CASSQGQGAYEQYF. CDR3 sequence (DNA): TGTGCCAGCAGCCAGGGACAGGGGGCCTACGAGCAGTACTTC.

The chain joins TRBV5-6 to TRBJ2-5, with 10 bases identical to TRBD1. V lost 2 bases to trimming and J lost 1 base; unmatched junction nucleotides: 5. CDR3 length: 16 residues. The V gene's germline CDR1 is SGHDT and CDR2 YYEEEE. CDR3 sequence: CASSFGTGVPQETQYF. The CDR3 DNA sequence: TGTGCCAGCAGCTTCGGGACAGGGGTTCCCCAAGAGACCCAGTACTTC.

The rearrangement joins TRBV3-1 (or the pseudogene TRBV3-2) to TRBJ2-3; a possible D gene is TRBD2 (5 bases). This CDR3 region has 15 residues. The V end lost 0 bases, the J end lost 5 bases, and 12 bases lay between the germline ends. CDR1 is LGHDT and CDR2 is YNNKEL in the germline V gene (reference sequence). CDR3 protein: CASSQEASRVDTQYF. CDR3 DNA sequence: TGTGCCAGCAGCCAAGAAGCCTCGCGGGTAGATACGCAGTATTTT.

V usage is TRBV4-1 and J usage is TRBJ2-1; 13 positions match TRBD2. The CDR3 totals 16 residues. J lost 9 bases, V lost 4 bases, and 9 bases had no gene match. CDR1 and CDR2 (germline): MGHRA, YSYEKL. CDR3 DNA sequence: TGCGCCAGCAGCCCCGGACTAGCGGGAGTTGAGGGTGAGCAGTTCTTC. Its translation is CASSPGLAGVEGEQFF.

The chain employs TRBV30 and TRBJ2-3; TRBD1 aligns across 12 bases. The CDR3 contains 15 residues. The junction had 3 bases not matched to a gene; V was cut back by 2 bases and J by 3 bases. CDR1 GTSNPN and CDR2 SVGIG come from the germline V gene (reference sequence). The CDR3 DNA reads as TGTGCCTGGAGTTTGGGACAGGGGGCGACAGATACGCAGTATTTT. This encodes CAWSLGQGATDTQYF.

The V and J genes are TRBV6-2 or TRBV6-3 and TRBJ1-5; a weak D match, TRBD1 (5 bases). Trimming removed 4 bases at V and 6 bases at J, with 13 bases between. CDR3 size: 14 residues. The germline V gene encodes CDR1 MNHEY and CDR2 SVGEGT. CDR3 amino acids: CASSSIQGTQPQHF. The CDR3 DNA reads as TGTGCCAGCAGTTCGATTCAGGGTACTCAGCCCCAGCATTTT.

The J gene is TRBJ2-5, the V gene TRBV29-1, with TRBD1 matching 9 bases. The CDR3 totals 15 residues. The germline V gene has CDR1 SQVTM and CDR2 ANQGSEA. J gave up 0 bases and V 7 bases, and 9 bases lay outside the gene matches. CDR3 region: CSGIRDRVYQETQYF. The CDR3 DNA reads as TGCAGCGGCATCCGGGACAGGGTGTACCAAGAGACCCAGTACTTC.

The gene calls are TRBV10-3 and TRBJ1-2; perhaps TRBD1 as D (6 bases). From germline, CDR1 is ENHRY and CDR2 SYGVKD. The CDR3 has 15 residues. With 0 bases removed from V and 5 bases from J, the gap between germline ends came to 13 bases. The CDR3 nucleotides are TGTGCCATCAGTGAGTCATACAGGGTAGGATATGGCTACACCTTC. This gives the protein CAISESYRVGYGYTF.

J is TRBJ2-7 and V is TRBV28; D might be TRBD1 (5 bases). Germline lookup yields CDR1 MDHEN and CDR2 SYDVKM. V was cut by 6 bases and J by 0 bases, with 12 bases left in between. The CDR3 totals 14 residues. The CDR3 nucleotides read TGTGCCAGCAGGGGGCTCGGAAGCTCCTACGAGCAGTACTTC. The encoded protein is CASRGLGSSYEQYF.

This clone was recorded once. This chain uses TRBV25-1 with TRBJ2-7; 7 bases are a match to TRBD1. The V gene end was trimmed by 3 bases and the J gene end by 5 bases; junction bases not matched to a gene: 10. The CDR3 extends over 15 amino acids. Germline V gives CDR1 MGHDK, CDR2 SYGVNS. The CDR3 bases are TGTGCCAGCAGTGACCGGACAGGAGGTGACAACGAGCAGTACTTC. Translated: CASSDRTGGDNEQYF.

This clone came up a few times. The chain uses TRBV7-9 and TRBJ1-2, with a tentative D call TRBD1 (5 bases). CDR1 is SEHNR and CDR2 is FQNEAQ in the germline V gene (reference sequence). V lost 5 bases and J lost 2, with 9 bases in between. The CDR3 covers 13 residues. The CDR3 sequence is CASSIGGNYGYTF. DNA for the CDR3: TGTGCCAGCAGCATCGGGGGGAACTATGGCTACACCTTC.

The chain has TRBV27 and TRBJ1-5; D not resolved. The germline gives CDR1 MNHEY, CDR2 SMNVEV (reference sequence). The CDR3 sequence is 17 residues long. V lost 0 bases and J lost 1, with 13 bases in between. CDR3 bases: TGTGCCAGCAGTTTATCTGGAGTAAGAAGCAGCAATCAGCCCCAGCATTTT. Its translation: CASSLSGVRSSNQPQHF.